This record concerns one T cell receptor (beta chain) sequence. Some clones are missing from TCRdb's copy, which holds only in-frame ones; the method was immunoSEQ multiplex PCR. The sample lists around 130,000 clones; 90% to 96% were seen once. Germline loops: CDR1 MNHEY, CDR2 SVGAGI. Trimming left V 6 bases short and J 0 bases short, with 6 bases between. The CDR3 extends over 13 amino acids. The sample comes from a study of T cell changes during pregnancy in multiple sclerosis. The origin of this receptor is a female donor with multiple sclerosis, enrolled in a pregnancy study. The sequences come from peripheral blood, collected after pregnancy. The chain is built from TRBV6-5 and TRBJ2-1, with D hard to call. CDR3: CASSPSSYNEQFF. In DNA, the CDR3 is TGTGCCAGCAGCCCGAGCTCCTACAATGAGCAGTTCTTC.